Each of the 9 T cell receptor beta chains below was sequenced from the same sample in a study of shared clonotypes between healthy human individuals. The data were produced by immunoSEQ multiplex PCR, yet TCRdb's version contains in-frame clones alone and is incomplete. The data show about 1.1 million clones, around 78% seen once. Sequencing input: memory CD4+ T cells from PBMCs. Subset described: CD45RA-negative fraction. The receptor source for this set is a man younger than 30 in good health. Some clones in this sample may be carry-over from other donors' samples.

A note on this clone: The sample has other DNA sequences that encode this CDR3 too. The rearrangement uses TRBV2 and TRBJ1-5; D is unclear. V was shortened by 6 bases and J by 1 base, with 7 bases between the two germline ends. CDR3 length equals 13 residues. Germline V gene data show CDR1 as SNHLY and CDR2 as FYNNEI. The CDR3 loop is CASSPDSNQPQHF. The CDR3 nucleotides read TGTGCCAGCAGCCCAGACAGCAATCAGCCCCAGCATTTT. Variable domain in full (rest from reference TRBV2 and TRBJ1-5): EPEVTQTPSHQVTQMGQEVILRCVPISNHLYFYWYRQILGQKVEFLVSFYNNEISEKSEIFDDQFSVERPDGSNFTLKIRSTKLEDSAMYFCASSPDSNQPQHFGDGTRLSIL.

Comments on this clone: This same CDR3 is encoded by further DNA sequences in the sample. The genes are TRBV7-9 and TRBJ1-5; D gene unclear. There are 13 residues in the CDR3. V lost 4 bases and J lost 2, with 6 bases in between. CDR1 is SEHNR and CDR2 is FQNEAQ in the germline V gene (reference sequence). CDR3 bases: TGTGCCAGCAGCTGGGATGGCAATCAGCCCCAGCATTTT. Protein: CASSWDGNQPQHF.

V gene TRBV6-5 combines with J gene TRBJ2-1, with D perhaps matching TRBD1 or TRBD2 (5 bases each). The CDR3 spans 14 residues. Trimming removed 2 bases from V and 7 bases from J, with 12 bases in between. The V gene's germline CDR1 is MNHEY and CDR2 SVGAGI. CDR3 residues: CASSYRPGRNEQFF. The CDR3 nucleotides read TGTGCCAGCAGTTACCGCCCGGGACGGAATGAGCAGTTCTTC.

This chain joins TRBV28 and TRBJ2-7; TRBD1 aligns across 9 bases. CDR1 MDHEN and CDR2 SYDVKM come from the germline V gene. The CDR3 has 16 amino acids. Trimming removed 7 bases from V and 6 bases from J; junction bases left unmatched: 16. CDR3 coding DNA: TGTGCCAGCATCCCCGTACCGGGACAGGGAAACCGCGAGCAGTACTTC. Its protein is CASIPVPGQGNREQYF.

The chain's CDR3 is CASRQTGTNEKLFF. CDR3 DNA sequence: TGCGCCAGCAGGCAAACAGGGACTAATGAAAAACTGTTTTTT. The chain joins TRBV5-1 to TRBJ1-4, with a tentative D call TRBD1 (6 bases). This CDR3 is built from 14 residues. Trimming removed 5 bases from V and 2 bases from J, with 10 bases in between. In germline, CDR1 is SGHRS, CDR2 YFSETQ.

The genes are TRBV10-3 and TRBJ1-1, with D possibly TRBD1 on 5 matching bases. Germline CDR1 is ENHRY and CDR2 is SYGVKD. Trimming shortened V by 6 bases and J by 0 bases, and 14 bases separated the two germline ends. This CDR3 region has 15 residues. CDR3 DNA sequence: TGTGCCATCAGACCATTAGACAGTCTGAACACTGAAGCTTTCTTT. Translating it yields CAIRPLDSLNTEAFF.

The J gene is TRBJ1-5, the V gene TRBV5-1; 7 positions match TRBD1. Germline values: CDR1 SGHRS, CDR2 YFSETQ. CDR3 length: 14 amino acids. V shed 2 bases and J 6 bases; nucleotides not matched to a gene: 5. This chain's CDR3 is CASSLQGRGQPQHF. CDR3 DNA sequence: TGCGCCAGCAGCTTACAGGGGAGGGGTCAGCCCCAGCATTTT. Filled out from reference TRBV5-1 and TRBJ1-5, the complete variable domain reads KAGVTQTPRYLIKTRGQQVTLSCSPISGHRSVSWYQQTPGQGLQFLFEYFSETQRNKGNFPGRFSGRQFSNSRSEMNVSTLELGDSALYLCASSLQGRGQPQHFGDGTRLSIL.

The J gene is TRBJ2-3, the V gene TRBV30; tentative D call: TRBD2 (5 bases). Trimming took off 4 bases at V and 5 bases at J, with 16 bases between the two ends. The CDR3 sequence is 14 residues long. Germline CDR1 is GTSNPN and CDR2 is SVGIG (reference sequence). CDR3 in amino acids: CAWTLGRLQDTQYF. The CDR3 DNA is TGTGCCTGGACGCTGGGGAGACTGCAAGATACGCAGTATTTT.

The gene calls are TRBV5-6 and TRBJ1-2, with no clear D. The V and J ends lost 2 bases and 0 bases respectively, with 8 bases between them. The CDR3 length is 14 residues. Germline V lookup: CDR1 SGHDT, CDR2 YYEEEE. The CDR3 sequence: CASSLQLPNYGYTF. The CDR3 DNA sequence: TGTGCCAGCAGCTTACAGCTACCTAACTATGGCTACACCTTC.